These T cell receptor beta chains were read from a single sample in a study of technical replicates of blood from a handful of donors. Profiling relied on immunoSEQ multiplex PCR, and the TCRdb table lists in-frame clones only, not all of them. The profile shows roughly 12,000 clones, approximately 96% of them singletons. Sequencing was performed on PBMCs. Every receptor here comes from a human donor in good health. Each CDR3 is given with its conserved first and last residue. D genes are given only for firm matches. Expanded clones are given a class, and other clones once, few, many or no size at all.

cdr3_length: 15
clone_size: once
d_call: .
j_call: TRBJ1-1
v_call: TRBV6-5
cdr3_aa: CASSFGLEMNTEAFF
cdr3_nt: TGTGCCAGCAGTTTCGGACTGGAGATGAACACTGAAGCTTTCTTT

cdr3_length: 15
clone_size: .
d_call: .
j_call: TRBJ2-5
v_call: TRBV5-1
cdr3_aa: CASSLEGTKKETQYF
cdr3_nt: TGCGCCAGCAGCTTGGAAGGGACAAAAAAAGAGACCCAGTACTTC

cdr3_length: 13
clone_size: .
d_call: .
j_call: TRBJ2-7
v_call: TRBV6-1
cdr3_aa: CASSERGGYEQYF
cdr3_nt: TGTGCCAGCAGTGAGAGGGGGGGGTACGAGCAGTACTTC

cdr3_length: 13
clone_size: .
d_call: .
j_call: TRBJ1-2
v_call: TRBV27
cdr3_aa: CASSLGGPYGYTF
cdr3_nt: TGTGCCAGCAGTTTAGGGGGCCCCTATGGCTACACCTTC

cdr3_length: 15
clone_size: .
d_call: TRBD1
j_call: TRBJ1-1
v_call: TRBV6-5
cdr3_aa: CASIPTGEGYTEAFF
cdr3_nt: TGTGCCAGCATTCCGACAGGGGAGGGATACACTGAAGCTTTCTTT

cdr3_length: 18
clone_size: .
d_call: TRBD2
j_call: TRBJ2-1
v_call: TRBV5-6
cdr3_aa: CASSLANAGGPQDNEQFF
cdr3_nt: TGTGCCAGCAGCTTGGCCAATGCGGGAGGGCCACAAGACAATGAGCAGTTCTTC

cdr3_length: 15
clone_size: .
d_call: .
j_call: TRBJ2-5
v_call: TRBV5-1
cdr3_aa: CASSATTTGRETQYF
cdr3_nt: TGCGCCAGCAGCGCCACTACCACCGGTAGGGAGACCCAGTACTTC

cdr3_length: 12
clone_size: .
d_call: .
j_call: TRBJ1-1
v_call: TRBV13
cdr3_aa: CASSLGGVEAFF
cdr3_nt: TGTGCCAGCAGCTTAGGAGGGGTTGAAGCTTTCTTT

cdr3_length: 14
clone_size: .
d_call: .
j_call: TRBJ1-2
v_call: TRBV7-9
cdr3_aa: CASSSRGTIYGYTF
cdr3_nt: TGTGCCAGCAGCTCTAGGGGGACAATCTATGGCTACACCTTC

cdr3_length: 17
clone_size: .
d_call: TRBD2
j_call: TRBJ2-1
v_call: TRBV13
cdr3_aa: CASSQPLGLALPIEQFF
cdr3_nt: TGTGCCAGCAGCCAGCCTCTCGGACTAGCCCTACCAATTGAGCAGTTCTTC

cdr3_length: 13
clone_size: .
d_call: TRBD1
j_call: TRBJ1-5
v_call: TRBV29-1
cdr3_aa: CSVAGTGNQPQHF
cdr3_nt: TGCAGCGTCGCCGGGACAGGGAATCAGCCCCAGCATTTT

cdr3_length: 15
clone_size: .
d_call: TRBD2
j_call: TRBJ2-5
v_call: TRBV11-2
cdr3_aa: CASSSGTSSQETQYF
cdr3_nt: TGTGCCAGCAGCTCCGGGACTAGCTCGCAAGAGACCCAGTACTTC

cdr3_length: 15
clone_size: .
d_call: TRBD2
j_call: TRBJ2-5
v_call: TRBV28
cdr3_aa: CASNALAGGGETQYF
cdr3_nt: TGTGCCAGCAACGCCCTAGCGGGAGGGGGGGAGACCCAGTACTTC

cdr3_length: 13
clone_size: .
d_call: .
j_call: TRBJ1-5
v_call: TRBV11-2
cdr3_aa: CASSSGGNQPQHF
cdr3_nt: TGTGCCAGCAGCTCGGGAGGGAATCAGCCCCAGCATTTT

cdr3_length: 14
clone_size: .
d_call: .
j_call: TRBJ2-2
v_call: TRBV28
cdr3_aa: CASSSAGRTGELFF
cdr3_nt: TGTGCCAGCAGTTCGGCGGGGCGGACCGGGGAGCTGTTTTTT

cdr3_length: 15
clone_size: .
d_call: TRBD1
j_call: TRBJ1-5
v_call: TRBV6-1
cdr3_aa: CASKRTGESNQPQHF
cdr3_nt: TGTGCCAGCAAACGGACAGGGGAAAGCAATCAGCCCCAGCATTTT

cdr3_length: 18
clone_size: .
d_call: .
j_call: TRBJ2-7
v_call: TRBV4-2
cdr3_aa: CASSQDRGGETEVYEQYF
cdr3_nt: TGTGCCAGCAGCCAAGATAGGGGAGGCGAGACAGAGGTCTACGAGCAGTACTTC

cdr3_length: 13
clone_size: .
d_call: .
j_call: TRBJ1-1
v_call: TRBV2
cdr3_aa: CASSEAGYTEAFF
cdr3_nt: TGTGCCAGCAGTGAAGCCGGTTACACTGAAGCTTTCTTT

cdr3_length: 12
clone_size: .
d_call: .
j_call: TRBJ2-7
v_call: TRBV2
cdr3_aa: CASSEAIGEQYF
cdr3_nt: TGTGCCAGCAGTGAAGCGATCGGGGAGCAGTACTTC

cdr3_length: 13
clone_size: .
d_call: .
j_call: TRBJ2-7
v_call: TRBV6-1
cdr3_aa: CASSPGDTYEQYF
cdr3_nt: TGTGCCAGCAGCCCAGGGGACACTTACGAGCAGTACTTC

cdr3_length: 15
clone_size: .
d_call: TRBD1
j_call: TRBJ2-7
v_call: TRBV15
cdr3_aa: CATSRDMDRVYEQYF
cdr3_nt: TGTGCCACCAGCAGAGATATGGACAGGGTCTACGAGCAGTACTTC

cdr3_length: 16
clone_size: .
d_call: TRBD2
j_call: TRBJ2-1
v_call: TRBV5-1
cdr3_aa: CASSTMGGTGYNEQFF
cdr3_nt: TGCGCCAGCAGCACTATGGGAGGGACGGGTTACAATGAGCAGTTCTTC

cdr3_length: 15
clone_size: .
d_call: .
j_call: TRBJ1-5
v_call: TRBV7-2
cdr3_aa: CASSLATGNNQPQHF
cdr3_nt: TGTGCCAGCAGCTTAGCAACCGGGAACAATCAGCCCCAGCATTTT

cdr3_length: 13
clone_size: once
d_call: TRBD1
j_call: TRBJ1-1
v_call: TRBV5-1
cdr3_aa: CATTGGAGTEAFF
cdr3_nt: TGCGCCACTACAGGGGGCGCCGGCACTGAAGCTTTCTTT

cdr3_length: 19
clone_size: .
d_call: .
j_call: TRBJ2-3
v_call: TRBV6-1
cdr3_aa: CASSEKTAGITLSTDTQYF
cdr3_nt: TGTGCCAGCAGTGAAAAAACGGCGGGGATTACCCTTAGCACAGATACGCAGTATTTT

cdr3_length: 17
clone_size: .
d_call: .
j_call: TRBJ2-6
v_call: TRBV11-2
cdr3_aa: CASSGGGQRSGANVLTF
cdr3_nt: TGTGCCAGCAGCGGCGGTGGACAGCGCTCTGGGGCCAACGTCCTGACTTTC

cdr3_length: 17
clone_size: .
d_call: .
j_call: TRBJ2-1
v_call: TRBV19
cdr3_aa: CASSRDKSKSSYNEQFF
cdr3_nt: TGTGCCAGTAGCCGGGACAAGTCAAAAAGCTCCTACAATGAGCAGTTCTTC

cdr3_length: 16
clone_size: .
d_call: TRBD2
j_call: TRBJ2-1
v_call: TRBV7-3
cdr3_aa: CASSLVPGGSYNEQFF
cdr3_nt: TGTGCCAGCAGCTTAGTGCCGGGAGGGTCCTACAATGAGCAGTTCTTC

cdr3_length: 15
clone_size: .
d_call: TRBD2
j_call: TRBJ2-1
v_call: TRBV6-4
cdr3_aa: CASSPGEREFNEQFF
cdr3_nt: TGTGCCAGCAGTCCCGGAGAGCGGGAGTTCAATGAGCAGTTCTTC

cdr3_length: 16
clone_size: once
d_call: .
j_call: TRBJ1-5
v_call: TRBV7-9
cdr3_aa: CASSLENYDSNQPQHF
cdr3_nt: TGTGCCAGCAGCTTAGAGAACTATGATAGCAATCAGCCCCAGCATTTT

cdr3_length: 14
clone_size: .
d_call: .
j_call: TRBJ1-1
v_call: TRBV10-2
cdr3_aa: CASTAIAEGTEAFF
cdr3_nt: TGCGCCAGCACCGCAATAGCTGAGGGCACTGAAGCTTTCTTT

cdr3_length: 15
clone_size: .
d_call: TRBD2
j_call: TRBJ2-5
v_call: TRBV6-5
cdr3_aa: CASSWTSGVEETQYF
cdr3_nt: TGTGCCAGCAGTTGGACTAGCGGGGTCGAAGAGACCCAGTACTTC

cdr3_length: 13
clone_size: .
d_call: TRBD2
j_call: TRBJ2-7
v_call: TRBV29-1
cdr3_aa: CSVGGTSGYEQYF
cdr3_nt: TGCAGCGTTGGTGGGACTAGCGGCTACGAGCAGTACTTC

cdr3_length: 13
clone_size: .
d_call: .
j_call: TRBJ2-7
v_call: TRBV29-1
cdr3_aa: CSVETDRNYEQYF
cdr3_nt: TGCAGCGTTGAAACGGACAGAAACTACGAGCAGTACTTC

cdr3_length: 13
clone_size: .
d_call: .
j_call: TRBJ1-2
v_call: TRBV29-1
cdr3_aa: CSVVVSGRSGYTF
cdr3_nt: TGCAGCGTTGTGGTGTCTGGTAGGAGTGGCTACACCTTC

cdr3_length: 12
clone_size: .
d_call: .
j_call: TRBJ1-1
v_call: TRBV21-1
cdr3_aa: CASKGGASEAFF
cdr3_nt: TGTGCCAGCAAAGGGGGGGCATCTGAAGCTTTCTTT

cdr3_length: 15
clone_size: .
d_call: .
j_call: TRBJ1-5
v_call: TRBV6-5
cdr3_aa: CASGPGLEANQPQHF
cdr3_nt: TGTGCCAGCGGGCCAGGACTCGAGGCTAATCAGCCCCAGCATTTT

cdr3_length: 15
clone_size: .
d_call: TRBD2
j_call: TRBJ2-7
v_call: TRBV5-4
cdr3_aa: CASSPGLADSYEQYF
cdr3_nt: TGTGCCAGCAGCCCGGGACTAGCGGACTCCTACGAGCAGTACTTC

cdr3_length: 14
clone_size: .
d_call: TRBD1
j_call: TRBJ1-2
v_call: TRBV5-1
cdr3_aa: CASATGTGGIGYTF
cdr3_nt: TGCGCCAGCGCGACCGGGACAGGGGGGATTGGCTACACCTTC

cdr3_length: 14
clone_size: few
d_call: .
j_call: TRBJ1-2
v_call: TRBV6-1
cdr3_aa: CASTYRVGDYGYTF
cdr3_nt: TGTGCCAGCACCTACAGGGTAGGGGACTATGGCTACACCTTC

cdr3_length: 14
clone_size: .
d_call: .
j_call: TRBJ1-1
v_call: TRBV30
cdr3_aa: CAWSAGAVNTEAFF
cdr3_nt: TGTGCCTGGAGTGCTGGGGCTGTGAACACTGAAGCTTTCTTT

cdr3_length: 11
clone_size: .
d_call: .
j_call: TRBJ1-2
v_call: TRBV30
cdr3_aa: CAWSVAAGYTF
cdr3_nt: TGTGCCTGGAGTGTAGCGGCGGGCTACACCTTC

cdr3_length: 17
clone_size: once
d_call: .
j_call: TRBJ2-1
v_call: TRBV21-1
cdr3_aa: CASSPPPGLRRNNEQFF
cdr3_nt: TGTGCCAGCAGCCCCCCTCCAGGACTAAGGCGAAACAATGAGCAGTTCTTC

cdr3_length: 19
clone_size: .
d_call: .
j_call: TRBJ2-3
v_call: TRBV4-2
cdr3_aa: CASSQDGEGHQHSTDTQYF
cdr3_nt: TGTGCCAGCAGCCAAGATGGCGAGGGACACCAACACAGCACAGATACGCAGTATTTT

cdr3_length: 17
clone_size: .
d_call: TRBD2
j_call: TRBJ2-1
v_call: TRBV19
cdr3_aa: CASSIDLASGQYNEQFF
cdr3_nt: TGTGCCAGTAGTATAGATCTGGCTAGCGGGCAATACAATGAGCAGTTCTTC

cdr3_length: 16
clone_size: .
d_call: TRBD2
j_call: TRBJ2-2
v_call: TRBV19
cdr3_aa: CASSMRAGATTGELFF
cdr3_nt: TGTGCCAGTAGTATGCGGGCGGGAGCTACCACCGGGGAGCTGTTTTTT

cdr3_length: 10
clone_size: .
d_call: .
j_call: TRBJ1-1
v_call: TRBV29-1
cdr3_aa: CSVAFPRALF
cdr3_nt: TGCAGCGTCGCCTTTCCCAGAGCGCTCTTT

cdr3_length: 15
clone_size: .
d_call: TRBD1
j_call: TRBJ2-5
v_call: TRBV5-1
cdr3_aa: CASSPGTGGAKTQYF
cdr3_nt: TGCGCCAGCAGCCCGGGGACAGGGGGCGCGAAGACCCAGTACTTC

cdr3_length: 15
clone_size: .
d_call: TRBD2
j_call: TRBJ2-1
v_call: TRBV11-2
cdr3_aa: CASSIGGGRANEQFF
cdr3_nt: TGTGCCAGCAGCATAGGGGGCGGGAGGGCCAATGAGCAGTTCTTC

cdr3_length: 16
clone_size: .
d_call: TRBD1
j_call: TRBJ2-7
v_call: TRBV11-2
cdr3_aa: CASSTHRDRLTYEQYF
cdr3_nt: TGTGCCAGCAGCACCCACCGGGACAGGCTAACCTACGAGCAGTACTTC